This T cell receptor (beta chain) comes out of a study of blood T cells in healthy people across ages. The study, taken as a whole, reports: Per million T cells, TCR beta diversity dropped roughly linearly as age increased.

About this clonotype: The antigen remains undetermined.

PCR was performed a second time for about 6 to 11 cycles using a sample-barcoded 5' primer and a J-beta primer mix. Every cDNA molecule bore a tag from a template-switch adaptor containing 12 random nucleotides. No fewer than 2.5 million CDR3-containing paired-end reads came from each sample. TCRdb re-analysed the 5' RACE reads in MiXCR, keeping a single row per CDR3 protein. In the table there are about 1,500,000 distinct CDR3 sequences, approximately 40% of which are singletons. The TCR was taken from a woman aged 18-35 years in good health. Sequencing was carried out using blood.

The CDR3 is CASSQGRQQETQYF. DNA for the CDR3: TGCGCCAGCAGCCAAGGACGGCAACAAGAGACCCAGTACTTC. The chain has TRBV4-1 and TRBJ2-5, with D unresolved. Trimming took off 1 base at V and 2 bases at J, with 8 bases between the two ends. The CDR3 length is 14 residues. Germline values: CDR1 MGHRA, CDR2 YSYEKL.